A single sample is the source of the 2 T cell receptor beta chains below, sequenced in a study of post-analysis software for immune sequencing data. Study results and limitations: Controls showed lower frequencies than patients for five TRBV segments, and TRBV5-6, TRBV5-1 and TRBV20-1 were among these.

Every TCR beta cDNA library bore unique molecular identifiers. TCRdb re-analysed the PCR reads in MiXCR, keeping a single row per CDR3 protein. The table lists 500,000 to 600,000 distinct CDR3 sequences, around 44% of them singletons. These receptors' antigens are unknown. Sample: blood. The receptors shown here come from a girl between 5 and 17 years old with multiple sclerosis.

The rearrangement links TRBV12-3 or TRBV12-4 to TRBJ1-5; TRBD1 matches at 9 bases. CDR3 length equals 14 residues. V was pared by 5 bases and J by 7 bases, with 6 bases of the junction left unmatched. The CDR3, as DNA: TGTGCCAGCAGTGAACAGGGGGCGAAACAGCCCCAGCATTTT. Translation: CASSEQGAKQPQHF.

On this clonotype: One end of the junction varies from germline; a read error may be responsible. V gene TRBV3-1 combines with J gene TRBJ2-1; possible D gene TRBD2, 5 bases. Germline loops: CDR1 LGHDT, CDR2 YNNKEL (reference sequence). CDR3 size: 16 residues. CDR3 DNA sequence: TGTGCCAGCAGCCAAGATACCCTAGCAGCCTACAATGAGCGGTTCTTC. This translates into CASSQDTLAAYNERFF.